This record covers a single TCR beta chain. Its antigen is undetermined. The CDR3 loop spans 14 amino acids. The germline V gene has CDR1 DFQATT and CDR2 SNEGSKA (reference sequence). Losses at the gene ends were 5 bases for V and 9 bases for J; bases not matched to a gene: 15. This record comes from a study of Graves' ophthalmopathy and Graves' hyperthyroidism. Overall study context: Peripheral blood samples were taken at initial diagnosis, before any treatment.

Study findings and constraints: Detected in blood as well were most expanded thyroid clonotypes with frequency above 0.001.

RNA served as the template for amplifying TCR beta CDR3 regions. First-round RT-PCR used HTBI primers; second-round multiplex PCR followed. From the multiplex PCR reads, TCRdb called clonotypes with MiXCR, one entry per CDR3 protein. The repertoire holds 35,000 to 45,000 distinct CDR3 sequences, with approximately 53% as singletons. The V gene is TRBV20-1, the J gene TRBJ2-5; TRBD1 matches at 7 bases. The TCR sequence derives from an adult woman with stable Graves' hyperthyroidism. Sample: peripheral blood. The CDR3 reads CSAGGQSSNQPQYF. The CDR3 coding sequence is TGCAGTGCTGGGGGACAGAGTAGCAATCAGCCCCAGTACTTC.